These 17 T cell receptor beta chains share one sample of origin, sequenced in a study of CD8 T cells in ankylosing spondylitis. Whole-study results and caveats: What appeared characteristic of ankylosing spondylitis blood was a TCR beta motif of several highly homologous variants.

These receptors lack a known antigen. TCRdb used MiXCR to reprocess the 5' RACE reads, holding one entry per CDR3 protein. Among 800,000 to 900,000 distinct CDR3 sequences listed, roughly 10% were seen once. The source material was blood, either unsorted or a sorted T cell fraction (not recorded which). Source of these receptors: a male donor with ankylosing spondylitis.

This rearrangement joins TRBV20-1 to TRBJ2-3; tentative D call: TRBD1 (6 bases). Germline V lookup: CDR1 DFQATT, CDR2 SNEGSKA (reference sequence). V was trimmed by 5 bases and J by 5 bases, leaving 8 bases between them. The CDR3 covers 11 residues. The DNA for the CDR3 is TGCAGTGCTTGGGGGCAAGATACGCAGTATTTT. Encoded protein: CSAWGQDTQYF.

There are a few counts of this clonotype. The V call is TRBV29-1, the J call TRBJ1-4, with 9 bases fitting TRBD1. This CDR3 has 13 residues. Germline V gene lookup returns CDR1 SQVTM and CDR2 ANQGSEA. V dropped 5 bases and J dropped 8; count of bases not matched to a gene: 6. The CDR3 DNA reads TGCAGCGTTCGGACAGGGGCGTTCGAAAAACTGTTTTTT. Protein product: CSVRTGAFEKLFF.

The genes are TRBV11-2 and TRBJ2-3, with D possibly being TRBD1 or TRBD2 (5 bases each). Deletions cut 3 bases from V and 5 bases from J, with 12 bases between. In germline, CDR1 is SGHAT, CDR2 FQNNGV. The CDR3 has 14 amino acids. CDR3 amino acids: CASSFRTGLDTQYF. The CDR3 DNA is TGTGCCAGCAGCTTTCGAACGGGGCTAGATACGCAGTATTTT. Combining the CDR3 with reference TRBV11-2 and TRBJ2-3 gives the whole variable domain EAGVAQSPRYKIIEKRQSVAFWCNPISGHATLYWYQQILGQGPKLLIQFQNNGVVDDSQLPKDRFSAERLKGVDSTLKIQPAKLEDSAVYLCASSFRTGLDTQYFGPGTRLTVL.

This clonotype has ten or more counts. The V gene is TRBV6-1, the J gene TRBJ2-2; D unresolved. Trimming pared 6 bases from V and 5 bases from J, leaving 10 bases between. Germline V gene data show CDR1 as MNHNS and CDR2 as SASEGT. The CDR3 runs 13 residues. The CDR3 reads CASSGRRTGELFF. As DNA, the CDR3 is TGTGCCAGCAGCGGGCGACGGACCGGGGAGCTGTTTTTT.

A note on this clonotype: It may be a read error: a sequence one base away is much more abundant. The chain carries TRBV27 and TRBJ1-2; 7 positions match TRBD1. Unmatched junction bases numbered 9, after V lost 6 bases and J lost 5 bases. CDR3 length equals 14 residues. The germline CDR1 and CDR2 sequences are MNHEY and SMNVEV (reference sequence). Written as DNA, the CDR3 is TGTGCCAGCAGCCGGAAGACAGGGAGGTATGGCTACACCTTC. It is translated as CASSRKTGRYGYTF.

The chain recombines TRBV12-3 or TRBV12-4 with TRBJ2-5; 8 bases fit TRBD1. Unmatched junction bases numbered 15, after V lost 8 bases and J lost 7 bases. The length of the CDR3 is 15 residues. As DNA, the CDR3 is TGTGCCAGCTCCTACCAGGACAGGGTTCTTGTGACCCAGTACTTC. Residues: CASSYQDRVLVTQYF.

Worth noting for this clonotype: A read error may explain this, as a much larger clone is one base away. The rearrangement uses TRBV5-1 and TRBJ1-1; D ambiguous. This CDR3 has 12 amino acids. V shed 0 bases and J shed 3 bases, with 3 bases lying between them. Per the germline V gene, CDR1 is SGHRS and CDR2 is YFSETQ. The CDR3 DNA reads as TGCGCCAGCAGCTTGGTGCACACTGAAGCTTTCTTT. Amino acid sequence: CASSLVHTEAFF.

This clonotype came up a few times. V is TRBV20-1 and J is TRBJ2-7; 8 nucleotides match TRBD1. Germline CDR1 is DFQATT and CDR2 is SNEGSKA (reference sequence). CDR3 length: 11 amino acids. The junction had 3 bases not matched to a gene; V was cut back by 6 bases and J by 5 bases. DNA for the CDR3: TGCAGTGCCCGGACAGGGAACGAGCAGTACTTC. It encodes CSARTGNEQYF.

V usage is TRBV6-8 and J usage is TRBJ1-2; D gene uncertain. Germline CDR1 and CDR2: MNHGY and SAAAGT. The CDR3 contains 14 residues. The V and J ends lost 5 bases and 4 bases respectively, with 14 bases between them. CDR3 residues: CASSPKGSIYGYTF. In DNA, the CDR3 is TGTGCCAGCAGTCCCAAGGGTTCCATCTATGGCTACACCTTC.

This clonotype was observed a handful of times. The chain uses TRBV5-6 and TRBJ2-7; TRBD1 might be the D (6 bases). Germline CDR1 is SGHDT and CDR2 is YYEEEE. There are 15 residues in the CDR3. The V end lost 4 bases, the J end lost 1 base, and 15 bases lay between the germline ends. The CDR3 protein is CASSHGTKGSYEQYF. The CDR3 DNA follows: TGTGCCAGCAGCCACGGGACAAAGGGGTCCTACGAGCAGTACTTC.

V and J are TRBV5-1 and TRBJ1-6; D is unclear. In germline, CDR1 is SGHRS, CDR2 YFSETQ. Trimming cost V 9 bases and J 9 bases, with 16 bases left between them. The CDR3 is 13 residues long. As DNA, the CDR3 is TGCGCCACCTCCCTAGAGCTGGGTTCACCCCTCCACTTT. This codes for CATSLELGSPLHF.

This rearrangement joins TRBV20-1 to TRBJ2-1, with 7 bases lining up with TRBD1. Germline loops: CDR1 DFQATT, CDR2 SNEGSKA (reference sequence). J gave up 5 bases and V 0 bases, and 13 bases lay outside the gene matches. The length of the CDR3 is 17 residues. CDR3 bases: TGCAGTGCTAGAGATCGGCCACAGGGGTTACTTAACAATGAGCAGTTCTTC. It codes for CSARDRPQGLLNNEQFF.

This clonotype was counted between two and nine times. This rearrangement joins TRBV7-9 to TRBJ2-1, with D unresolved. This CDR3 contains 14 residues. With 1 base removed from V and 3 bases from J, the gap between germline ends came to 7 bases. CDR1 SEHNR and CDR2 FQNEAQ come from the germline V gene (reference sequence). The CDR3 is CASSLGLVYNEQFF. CDR3 nucleotides: TGTGCCAGCAGCTTAGGGCTGGTCTACAATGAGCAGTTCTTC.

The V and J genes are TRBV28 and TRBJ2-7; D is possibly TRBD1 (6 bases). The CDR3 totals 15 residues. CDR1 is MDHEN, CDR2 SYDVKM, per germline. V lost 3 bases to trimming and J lost 4 bases, with 16 bases between them. CDR3 loop: CASSFSNYRAYEQYF. The DNA for the CDR3 is TGTGCCAGCAGTTTCTCTAACTACAGGGCGTACGAGCAGTACTTC.

The CDR3 region is CSARRQGQTQYF. The CDR3 region has the DNA TGCAGTGCTAGAAGACAGGGCCAGACCCAGTACTTC. This chain joins TRBV20-1 and TRBJ2-5; TRBD1 aligns across 7 bases. The germline V gene has CDR1 DFQATT and CDR2 SNEGSKA (reference sequence). V lost 2 bases and J lost 6; bases outside the gene matches: 3. The CDR3 loop spans 12 amino acids.

This clonotype showed up many times. This chain uses TRBV20-1 with TRBJ1-4; no reliable D call. Germline assignment: CDR1 DFQATT and CDR2 SNEGSKA (reference sequence). This CDR3 comprises 11 residues. The V end was cut by 1 base, the J end by 14 bases, with 11 bases between. In DNA form, the CDR3 reads TGCAGTGCTAGAGGAAGCGCGCAGCTGTTTTTT. Translated: CSARGSAQLFF.

The DNA of the CDR3 is TGTGCCAGCTCACCATCTCTCAGAGGGTCGGGTGAGACCCAGTACTTC. As protein: CASSPSLRGSGETQYF. The chain carries TRBV18 and TRBJ2-5; D is possibly TRBD2 (5 bases). Trimming removed 2 bases from V and 5 bases from J, with 18 bases in between. The CDR3 covers 16 residues. The germline CDR1 and CDR2 sequences are KGHSH and LQKENI.